This T cell receptor (beta chain) was profiled in a study of cytomegalovirus exposure and HLA in healthy donors. General observations from the study: Across donors, sequencing depth was assumed by presence/absence analyses to be roughly uniform.

13 Jbeta primers and 60 Vbeta primers were used for the PCR. Sequenced by immunoSEQ multiplex PCR; TCRdb stores in-frame clones only, minus some. The sample yields around 33,000 clones, about 72% seen once. The sample holds one count of this clone. The target antigen is unknown. Germline V lookup: CDR1 SGHDT, CDR2 YYEEEE. The germline V and J ends were trimmed by 2 bases and 2 bases, with 20 bases remaining between them. The CDR3 extends over 19 amino acids. The sample consisted of PBMCs. This chain uses TRBV5-6 with TRBJ2-6; D possibly corresponds to TRBD2 (5 bases). The sequence came from a woman younger than 45 in good health and CMV-seropositive. The CDR3 sequence is CASSFLPGRSSAGANVLTF. The CDR3 nucleotides read TGTGCCAGCAGCTTTTTGCCGGGGAGAAGCTCTGCTGGGGCCAACGTCCTGACTTTC. Full variable domain (rest looked up from reference TRBV5-6 and TRBJ2-6): DAGVTQSPTHLIKTRGQQVTLRCSPKSGHDTVSWYQQALGQGPQFIFQYYEEEERQRGNFPDRFSGHQFPNYSSELNVNALLLGDSALYLCASSFLPGRSSAGANVLTFGAGSRLTVL.